These 2 T cell receptor beta chains originate from one sample sequenced in a study of siplizumab effects on memory and regulatory T cells. Assay used: immunoSEQ multiplex PCR; TCRdb lists only in-frame clones, some missing. The data hold about 63,000 clones, with less than 90% observed a single time. The material sequenced was memory CD4+ T cells sorted from blood. Every receptor here comes from a human donor in good health.

This clone was counted a single time. The J gene is TRBJ1-2, the V gene TRBV7-9; D not certain. From germline, CDR1 is SEHNR and CDR2 FQNEAQ (reference sequence). The V end lost 8 bases, the J end lost 8 bases, and 24 bases lay between the germline ends. The length of the CDR3 is 15 residues. The CDR3 protein is CASYTSAGAGGGYTF. CDR3 nucleotides: TGTGCCAGCTATACGAGCGCCGGAGCCGGTGGAGGCTACACCTTC.

The V call is TRBV9, the J call TRBJ1-6, with D unclear. V was pared by 0 bases and J by 7 bases, with 8 bases between. CDR1 is SGDLS, CDR2 YYNGEE, per germline. The CDR3 consists of 14 residues. This CDR3 reads CASSVEVGNSPLHF. DNA for the CDR3: TGTGCCAGCAGCGTAGAGGTGGGCAATTCACCCCTCCACTTT.